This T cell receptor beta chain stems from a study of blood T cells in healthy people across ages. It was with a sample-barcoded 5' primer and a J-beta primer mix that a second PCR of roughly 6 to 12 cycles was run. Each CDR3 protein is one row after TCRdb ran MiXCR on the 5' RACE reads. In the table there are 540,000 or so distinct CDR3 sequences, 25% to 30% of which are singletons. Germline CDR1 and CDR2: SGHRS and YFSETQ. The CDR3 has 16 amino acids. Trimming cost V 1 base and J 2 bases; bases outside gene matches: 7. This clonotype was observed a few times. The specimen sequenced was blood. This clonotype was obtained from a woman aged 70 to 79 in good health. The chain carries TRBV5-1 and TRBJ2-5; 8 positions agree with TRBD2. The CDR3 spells CASSLNERGLQETQYF. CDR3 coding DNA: TGCGCCAGCAGCTTGAATGAGCGGGGGCTACAAGAGACCCAGTACTTC.